This entry lists 26 T cell receptor beta chains sequenced from one sample in a study of a mutant IDH1 vaccine in newly diagnosed glioma. The data were produced by immunoSEQ multiplex PCR, yet TCRdb's version contains in-frame clones alone and is incomplete. The sample shows about 98,000 clones, roughly 89% of them seen only once. Sample time point: baseline, week 1 (first vaccination visit). Treatment denoted: pre-vaccination baseline after standard-of-care therapy. The sequencing used PBMCs, collected from a glioma patient treated with radiotherapy, temozolomide or both. Receptors originate from a woman in her forties or fifties with glioma.

The chain has TRBV5-6 and TRBJ2-1, with 11 bases lining up with TRBD2. Trimming at V came to 4 bases and at J to 4 bases, leaving 4 bases not matched to a gene. Germline V gene lookup returns CDR1 SGHDT and CDR2 YYEEEE. This CDR3 has 15 amino acids. CDR3 in amino acids: CASSPGLAVYNEQFF. The CDR3 coding sequence is TGTGCCAGCAGCCCGGGACTAGCGGTTTACAATGAGCAGTTCTTC.

The V gene is TRBV4-1, the J gene TRBJ1-5; no reliable D call. CDR1 is MGHRA, CDR2 YSYEKL, per germline. This CDR3 has 15 residues. Trimming pared 4 bases from V and 0 bases from J, leaving 10 bases between. CDR3 region: CASSPVRGSNQPQHF. The CDR3 bases are TGCGCCAGCAGCCCTGTCCGGGGTAGCAATCAGCCCCAGCATTTT.

The chain couples TRBV5-1 to TRBJ2-5; D perhaps matches TRBD2 (5 bases). The CDR3 extends over 14 amino acids. Germline V lookup: CDR1 SGHRS, CDR2 YFSETQ. Trimming took 4 bases from V and 4 from J, leaving 14 bases between them. The chain's CDR3 is CASSPRVGGETQYF. CDR3 nucleotide sequence: TGCGCCAGCAGCCCCCGGGTTGGAGGAGAGACCCAGTACTTC.

This clone was recorded a few times. The chain carries TRBV5-5 and TRBJ2-4, with 8 positions matching TRBD2. The V and J ends lost 3 bases and 0 bases, in that order; junction bases with no gene match: 8. The CDR3 runs 17 residues. CDR1 is SGHKS and CDR2 is YYEKEE in the germline V gene (reference sequence). In DNA, the CDR3 is TGTGCCAGCAGCTCCCGCGCGGGAGGCGGAGCCAAAAACATTCAGTACTTC. It translates to CASSSRAGGGAKNIQYF.

The gene calls are TRBV7-9 and TRBJ1-6; no clear D. This CDR3 has 12 residues. The V end was cut by 1 base, the J end by 5 bases, with 0 bases between. In germline, CDR1 is SEHNR, CDR2 FQNEAQ (reference sequence). For the CDR3, the DNA is TGTGCCAGCAGCTTAGATAATTCACCCCTCCACTTT. It yields the protein CASSLDNSPLHF.

This clone is a singleton in its sample. The rearrangement uses TRBV9 and TRBJ2-7, with 10 bases identical to TRBD1. V lost 4 bases to trimming and J lost 4 bases; unmatched junction nucleotides: 5. The CDR3 consists of 14 residues. The V gene's germline CDR1 is SGDLS and CDR2 YYNGEE. CDR3 in amino acids: CASSNRDRGYEQYF. CDR3 nucleotide sequence: TGTGCCAGCAGCAACAGGGACAGGGGTTACGAGCAGTACTTC.

The gene calls are TRBV4-1 and TRBJ2-2, with D possibly being TRBD1 (6 bases). V dropped 4 bases and J dropped 0 bases, with 12 bases sitting between them. The CDR3 contains 16 residues. CDR1 is MGHRA and CDR2 is YSYEKL in the germline V gene. CDR3 sequence reads: CASSLRQEANTGELFF. The DNA for the CDR3 is TGCGCCAGCAGCCTCCGACAGGAAGCGAACACCGGGGAGCTGTTTTTT.

This clone appeared a single time. The chain uses TRBV30 and TRBJ2-7, with D unclear. Trimming removed 0 bases at V and 2 bases at J, with 11 bases between. The CDR3 spans 14 residues. The germline V gene has CDR1 GTSNPN and CDR2 SVGIG (reference sequence). CDR3 DNA: TGTGCCTGGAGTGTTGGCGGTATAACCTACGAGCAGTACTTC. Its translation is CAWSVGGITYEQYF.

The V and J genes are TRBV7-2 and TRBJ2-7; D is uncertain. Trimming cost V 5 bases and J 4 bases, with 18 bases left between them. Germline lookup yields CDR1 SGHTA and CDR2 FQGNSA. The CDR3 consists of 15 residues. The CDR3 sequence: CASSQDLLVRYEQYF. The DNA for the CDR3 is TGTGCCAGCAGCCAAGATCTCCTAGTAAGGTACGAGCAGTACTTC.

This clone was detected only once. The V and J genes are TRBV30 and TRBJ2-5, with TRBD2 matching over 9 bases. The J call could be wrong; TRBJ2-7 is a better fit for the DNA end. Germline V gene data show CDR1 as GTSNPN and CDR2 as SVGIG (reference sequence). The CDR3 has 15 residues. CDR3 residues: CAWSVASGISYEQYF. In DNA form, the CDR3 reads TGTGCCTGGAGTGTAGCTAGCGGGATCTCCTACGAGCAGTACTTC.

The V call is TRBV5-6, the J call TRBJ2-3; 9 nucleotides agree with TRBD2. This CDR3 region has 15 residues. J lost 4 bases, V lost 1 base, and 4 bases had no gene match. Germline V lookup: CDR1 SGHDT, CDR2 YYEEEE. Here the CDR3 DNA reads TGTGCCAGCAGCTTGCTTAGCGGGAGCTCAGATACGCAGTATTTT. It codes for CASSLLSGSSDTQYF.

This clone showed up just once. The genes are TRBV9 and TRBJ2-7; TRBD1 matches at 7 bases. This CDR3 spans 15 amino acids. CDR1 is SGDLS, CDR2 YYNGEE, per germline. With 0 bases clipped from V and 3 bases from J, the junction kept 6 bases outside the gene matches. The CDR3 spells CASSVGVTGNYEQYF. Here the CDR3 DNA reads TGTGCCAGCAGCGTAGGGGTGACAGGGAACTACGAGCAGTACTTC.

The chain employs TRBV2 and TRBJ2-1; 9 bases match TRBD1. Germline V CDR1 and CDR2: SNHLY, FYNNEI. The CDR3 has 17 amino acids. With 6 bases clipped from V and 5 bases from J, the junction kept 14 bases outside the gene matches. The CDR3 DNA is TGTGCCAGCAGGAAGGTTATCCCGGGACAGGGTGACAATGAGCAGTTCTTC. As protein: CASRKVIPGQGDNEQFF. Variable domain in full (rest from reference TRBV2 and TRBJ2-1): EPEVTQTPSHQVTQMGQEVILRCVPISNHLYFYWYRQILGQKVEFLVSFYNNEISEKSEIFDDQFSVERPDGSNFTLKIRSTKLEDSAMYFCASRKVIPGQGDNEQFFGPGTRLTVL.

V gene TRBV5-1 combines with J gene TRBJ1-4; 11 bases map to TRBD1. The CDR3 spans 15 residues. In germline, CDR1 is SGHRS, CDR2 YFSETQ. The V segment lost 4 bases and the J segment 3 bases; nucleotides outside the gene matches: 2. The CDR3: CASSGQGAANEKLFF. In DNA, the CDR3 is TGCGCCAGCAGCGGACAGGGGGCGGCTAATGAAAAACTGTTTTTT.

In its sample, this clone was seen once. This sequence joins TRBV2 and TRBJ2-5; D is possibly TRBD2 (6 bases). The length of the CDR3 is 17 residues. V was shortened by 6 bases and J by 1 base, with 21 bases between the two germline ends. Per the germline V gene, CDR1 is SNHLY and CDR2 is FYNNEI. This chain's CDR3 is CASRTEGTWAFQETQYF. The CDR3 nucleotides are TGTGCCAGCAGAACAGAAGGGACTTGGGCCTTCCAAGAGACCCAGTACTTC. Filled out from reference TRBV2 and TRBJ2-5, the complete variable domain reads EPEVTQTPSHQVTQMGQEVILRCVPISNHLYFYWYRQILGQKVEFLVSFYNNEISEKSEIFDDQFSVERPDGSNFTLKIRSTKLEDSAMYFCASRTEGTWAFQETQYFGPGTRLLVL.

V and J are TRBV11-1 and TRBJ2-5; the match to TRBD1 covers 7 bases. The junction had 10 bases not matched to a gene; V was cut back by 3 bases and J by 6 bases. Looked up from germline, CDR1 is SGHAT and CDR2 is FQDESV (reference sequence). The CDR3 spans 15 residues. This CDR3 is CASSFSLQGRKTQYF. For the CDR3, the DNA is TGTGCCAGCAGCTTTTCCCTACAGGGGAGAAAGACCCAGTACTTC.

This clone came up once. The chain joins TRBV11-2 to TRBJ2-7; TRBD1 or TRBD2 may be the D gene (5 bases each). Trimming pared 0 bases from V and 7 bases from J, leaving 19 bases between. The germline gives CDR1 SGHAT, CDR2 FQNNGV. The CDR3 is 16 amino acids. CDR3 residues: CASSLDSGTLSEEQYF. The DNA for the CDR3 is TGTGCCAGCAGCTTAGATTCAGGGACCCTATCGGAGGAGCAGTACTTC.

V is TRBV18 and J is TRBJ1-1; D may be TRBD1 (6 bases). V was shortened by 2 bases and J by 0 bases, with 10 bases between the two germline ends. This CDR3 region has 15 residues. In germline, CDR1 is KGHSH, CDR2 LQKENI. The CDR3, as DNA: TGTGCCAGCTCACCAGGAACAGGGATGAACACTGAAGCTTTCTTT. Amino acid sequence: CASSPGTGMNTEAFF.

This chain connects TRBV11-2 to TRBJ1-3, with D hard to call. Germline-derived CDR1 and CDR2 are SGHAT and FQNNGV. Trimming took 5 bases from V and 4 from J, leaving 12 bases between them. There are 14 residues in the CDR3. CDR3 in amino acids: CASSQWAQGNTIYF. CDR3 nucleotide sequence: TGTGCCAGCAGCCAGTGGGCGCAAGGAAACACCATATATTTT.

The gene calls are TRBV18 and TRBJ1-2, with D uncertain. CDR1 is KGHSH and CDR2 is LQKENI in the germline V gene. The CDR3 has 17 amino acids. Trimming removed 4 bases from V and 2 bases from J, with 20 bases in between. For the CDR3, the DNA is TGTGCCAGCTCACTTCTCGGACGTCCCCCGAGCAACTATGGCTACACCTTC. As protein: CASSLLGRPPSNYGYTF.

The chain combines TRBV28 with TRBJ2-3; D is uncertain. Germline V CDR1 and CDR2: MDHEN, SYDVKM. Deletions cut 7 bases from V and 7 bases from J, with 15 bases between. This CDR3 has 13 amino acids. This chain's CDR3 is CASTQSPSHTQYF. CDR3 bases: TGTGCCAGCACCCAGAGCCCTTCCCATACGCAGTATTTT.

This chain joins TRBV19 and TRBJ2-1, with 8 bases lining up with TRBD2. There are 12 residues in the CDR3. Trimming cost V 5 bases and J 15 bases; bases outside gene matches: 9. Germline V CDR1 and CDR2: LNHDA, SQIVND (reference sequence). CDR3 nucleotide sequence: TGTGCCAGTAGTCCGTCCGGGACTAGACCGTTCTTC. This translates into CASSPSGTRPFF.

This chain uses TRBV5-1 with TRBJ2-1; D is uncertain. Deletions cut 0 bases from V and 5 bases from J, with 9 bases between. Looked up from germline, CDR1 is SGHRS and CDR2 is YFSETQ. This CDR3 spans 14 amino acids. The CDR3 loop reads CASSLAGPDNEQFF. In DNA, the CDR3 is TGCGCCAGCAGCTTGGCCGGACCCGACAATGAGCAGTTCTTC.

The CDR3 nucleotides are TGCGCCAGCGCCCCAAGGACAGGGGCGGGTTACGAGCAGTACTTC. It translates to CASAPRTGAGYEQYF. This sequence joins TRBV5-1 and TRBJ2-5; the match to TRBD1 covers 9 bases. The J call may be faulty, since TRBJ2-7 better matches the DNA end. The CDR3 extends over 15 amino acids. CDR1 is SGHRS, CDR2 YFSETQ, per germline.

This clone was seen a single time. The J gene is TRBJ2-1, the V gene TRBV15, with a tentative D call TRBD2 (6 bases). Trimming took 0 bases from V and 8 from J, leaving 29 bases between them. Germline V lookup: CDR1 LNHNV, CDR2 YYDKDF (reference sequence). The CDR3 loop spans 20 amino acids. The CDR3 loop reads CATSRDRPRSSGDGWYEQFF. Here the CDR3 DNA reads TGTGCCACCAGCAGAGATCGTCCGCGATCATCGGGAGACGGGTGGTATGAGCAGTTCTTC.

This chain uses TRBV6-5 with TRBJ2-5, with a tentative D call TRBD2 (5 bases). The CDR3 extends over 12 amino acids. The germline V gene has CDR1 MNHEY and CDR2 SVGAGI. Trimming shortened V by 6 bases and J by 3 bases, and 8 bases separated the two germline ends. The CDR3 protein is CASSPSKETQYF. DNA of the CDR3: TGTGCCAGCAGCCCTAGCAAAGAGACCCAGTACTTC.